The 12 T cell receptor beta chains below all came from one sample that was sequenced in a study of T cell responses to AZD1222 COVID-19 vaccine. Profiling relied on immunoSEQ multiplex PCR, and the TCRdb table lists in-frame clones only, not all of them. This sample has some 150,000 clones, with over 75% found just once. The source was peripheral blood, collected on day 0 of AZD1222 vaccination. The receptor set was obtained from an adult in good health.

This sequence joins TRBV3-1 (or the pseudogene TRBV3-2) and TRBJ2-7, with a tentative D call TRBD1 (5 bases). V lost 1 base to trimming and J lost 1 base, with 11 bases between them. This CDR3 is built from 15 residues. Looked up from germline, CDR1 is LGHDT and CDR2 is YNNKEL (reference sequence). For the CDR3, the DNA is TGTGCCAGCAGCCAAGTTAGGCAGGGATCCTACGAGCAGTACTTC. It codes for CASSQVRQGSYEQYF.

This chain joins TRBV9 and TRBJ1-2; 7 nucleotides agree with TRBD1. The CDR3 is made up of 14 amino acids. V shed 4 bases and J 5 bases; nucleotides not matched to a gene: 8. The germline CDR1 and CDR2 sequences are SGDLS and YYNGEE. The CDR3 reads CASSPPKGAYGYTF. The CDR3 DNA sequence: TGTGCCAGCAGCCCCCCAAAGGGGGCTTATGGCTACACCTTC.

The CDR3 reads CASSDRGEMNTEAFF. The CDR3 nucleotides read TGTGCCAGCAGTGACAGGGGGGAAATGAACACTGAAGCTTTCTTT. J is TRBJ1-1 and V is TRBV7-3; 9 nucleotides align to TRBD1. V lost 6 bases and J lost 0; bases outside the gene matches: 5. The CDR3 extends over 15 amino acids. Germline CDR1 SGHTA, CDR2 FQGTGA.

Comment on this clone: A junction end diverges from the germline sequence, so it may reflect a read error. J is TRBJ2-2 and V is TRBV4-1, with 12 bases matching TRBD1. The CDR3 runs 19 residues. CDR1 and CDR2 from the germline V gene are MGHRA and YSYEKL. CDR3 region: CARSHAPGAGQGATGELFF. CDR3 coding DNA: TGCGCCCGCAGCCATGCCCCAGGGGCGGGACAGGGGGCGACCGGGGAGCTGTTTTTT.

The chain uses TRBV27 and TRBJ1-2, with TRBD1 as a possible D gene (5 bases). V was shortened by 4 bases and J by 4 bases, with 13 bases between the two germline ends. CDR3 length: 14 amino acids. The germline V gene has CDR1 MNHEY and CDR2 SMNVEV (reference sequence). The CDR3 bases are TGTGCCAGCAGTTCCTGGACAACTCCCTATGGCTACACCTTC. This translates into CASSSWTTPYGYTF.

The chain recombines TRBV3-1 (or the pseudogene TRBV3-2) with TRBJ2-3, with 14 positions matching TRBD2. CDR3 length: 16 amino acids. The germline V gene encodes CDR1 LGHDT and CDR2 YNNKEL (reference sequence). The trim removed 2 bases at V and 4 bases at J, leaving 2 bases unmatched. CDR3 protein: CASSQPGLAGADTQYF. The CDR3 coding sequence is TGTGCCAGCAGCCAACCGGGACTAGCGGGAGCAGATACGCAGTATTTT.

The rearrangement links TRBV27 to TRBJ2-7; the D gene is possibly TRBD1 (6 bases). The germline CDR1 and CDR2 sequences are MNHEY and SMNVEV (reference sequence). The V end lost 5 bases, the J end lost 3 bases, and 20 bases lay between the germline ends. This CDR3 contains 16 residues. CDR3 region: CASSPISRRGGYEQYF. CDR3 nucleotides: TGTGCCAGCAGTCCAATCTCTAGGAGAGGGGGCTACGAGCAGTACTTC.

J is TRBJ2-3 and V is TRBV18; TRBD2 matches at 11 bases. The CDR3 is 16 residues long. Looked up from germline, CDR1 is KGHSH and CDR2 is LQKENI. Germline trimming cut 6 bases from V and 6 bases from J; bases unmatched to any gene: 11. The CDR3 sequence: CASSPVAGGPPDTQYF. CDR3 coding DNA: TGTGCCAGCTCTCCTGTAGCGGGAGGGCCCCCCGATACGCAGTATTTT. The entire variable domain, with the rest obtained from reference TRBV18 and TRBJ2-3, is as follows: NAGVMQNPRHLVRRRGQEARLRCSPMKGHSHVYWYRQLPEEGLKFMVYLQKENIIDESGMPKERFSAEFPKEGPSILRIQQVVRGDSAAYFCASSPVAGGPPDTQYFGPGTRLTVL.

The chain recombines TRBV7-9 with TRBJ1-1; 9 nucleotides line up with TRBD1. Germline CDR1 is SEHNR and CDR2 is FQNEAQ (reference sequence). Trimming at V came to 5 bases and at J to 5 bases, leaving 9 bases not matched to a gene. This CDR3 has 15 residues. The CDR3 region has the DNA TGTGCCAGCAGCCCGATGACAGGGGGTCGTACTGAAGCTTTCTTT. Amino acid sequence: CASSPMTGGRTEAFF.

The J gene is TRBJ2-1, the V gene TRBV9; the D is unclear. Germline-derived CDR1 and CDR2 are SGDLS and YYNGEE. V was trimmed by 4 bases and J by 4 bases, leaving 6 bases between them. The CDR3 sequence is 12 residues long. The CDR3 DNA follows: TGTGCCAGCAGCCCAAGTTACAATGAGCAGTTCTTC. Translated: CASSPSYNEQFF.

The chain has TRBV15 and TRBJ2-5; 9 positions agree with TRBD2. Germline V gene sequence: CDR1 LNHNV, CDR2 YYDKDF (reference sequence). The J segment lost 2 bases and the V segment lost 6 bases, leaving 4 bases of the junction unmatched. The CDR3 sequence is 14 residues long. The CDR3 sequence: CATRRTSEQETQYF. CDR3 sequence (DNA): TGTGCCACCAGGAGGACTAGCGAGCAAGAGACCCAGTACTTC.

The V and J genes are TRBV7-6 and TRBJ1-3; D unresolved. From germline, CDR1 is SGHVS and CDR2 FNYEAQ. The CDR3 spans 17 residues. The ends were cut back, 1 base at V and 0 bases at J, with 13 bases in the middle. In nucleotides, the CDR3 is TGTGCCAGCAGCTTAGTAGGCACAACCAACTCTGGAAACACCATATATTTT. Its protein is CASSLVGTTNSGNTIYF.